This entry lists 19 T cell receptor beta chains sequenced from one sample in a study of OX40 agonist ivuxolimab in advanced cancers. Produced via immunoSEQ multiplex PCR; TCRdb's table is partial and in-frame only. The table lists nearly 80,000 clones, under 90% of them singletons. The sequencing used CD4+ or CD8+ T cells sorted from blood, collected in a trial of the OX40 agonist ivuxolimab. These TCRs come from an adult with an advanced solid tumor such as melanoma, head and neck, liver or kidney cancer.

V is TRBV9 and J is TRBJ2-5; 11 nucleotides agree with TRBD1. Losses at the gene ends were 0 bases for V and 0 bases for J; bases not matched to a gene: 4. The germline gives CDR1 SGDLS, CDR2 YYNGEE. The CDR3 contains 17 residues. The CDR3 loop is CASSVAGTGGDQETQYF. The CDR3 DNA reads as TGTGCCAGCAGCGTAGCAGGGACAGGGGGGGACCAAGAGACCCAGTACTTC.

This chain joins TRBV11-2 and TRBJ2-7, with 12 bases identical to TRBD1. Germline-derived CDR1 and CDR2 are SGHAT and FQNNGV. The CDR3 spans 16 residues. The V and J ends lost 5 bases and 5 bases, in that order; junction bases with no gene match: 10. The CDR3 DNA is TGTGCCAGCAGCCGGGGCTTCGGGACAGGGGGCCACGAGCAGTACTTC. This codes for CASSRGFGTGGHEQYF.

V gene TRBV19 combines with J gene TRBJ1-5; D may be TRBD1 (6 bases). This CDR3 has 15 residues. Between the trimmed V and J ends, which lost 0 bases and 3 bases, there was a span of 9 bases. Germline values: CDR1 LNHDA, CDR2 SQIVND (reference sequence). The CDR3: CASSIEGGNNQPQHF. The CDR3 DNA sequence: TGTGCCAGTAGTATAGAAGGGGGAAACAATCAGCCCCAGCATTTT.

This chain uses TRBV2 with TRBJ1-1; D call uncertain. The V gene lost 5 bases and the J gene lost 0 bases, with 10 bases spanning the gap. The CDR3 is 14 residues long. The germline V gene has CDR1 SNHLY and CDR2 FYNNEI. This CDR3 is CASSWNSLNTEAFF. CDR3 bases: TGTGCCAGCAGTTGGAACAGCCTGAACACTGAAGCTTTCTTT.

V gene TRBV15 combines with J gene TRBJ1-2, with TRBD1 matching 7 bases. This CDR3 contains 18 residues. Germline V lookup: CDR1 LNHNV, CDR2 YYDKDF (reference sequence). The junction had 19 bases not matched to a gene; V was cut back by 5 bases and J by 4 bases. The CDR3 region has the DNA TGTGCCACCAGCGCCGGAGGTACAGGGGCCGGGAGGGGCTATGGCTACACCTTC. Its protein product is CATSAGGTGAGRGYGYTF. The entire variable domain, with the rest obtained from reference TRBV15 and TRBJ1-2, is as follows: DAMVIQNPRYQVTQFGKPVTLSCSQTLNHNVMYWYQQKSSQAPKLLFHYYDKDFNNEADTPDNFQSRRPNTSFCFLDIRSPGLGDTAMYLCATSAGGTGAGRGYGYTFGSGTRLTVV.

The chain uses TRBV2 and TRBJ2-7; TRBD1 matches 10 bases. This CDR3 has 15 amino acids. CDR1 and CDR2 from the germline V gene are SNHLY and FYNNEI. V was clipped by 6 bases and J by 5 bases; unmatched bases: 10. For the CDR3, the DNA is TGTGCCAGCAGGGGACGGACAGGGGGTAGCCACGAGCAGTACTTC. Its translation: CASRGRTGGSHEQYF.

V gene TRBV29-1 combines with J gene TRBJ2-3; TRBD2 matches at 7 bases. The V gene end was trimmed by 2 bases and the J gene end by 4 bases; junction bases not matched to a gene: 9. This CDR3 is 15 amino acids long. The germline gives CDR1 SQVTM, CDR2 ANQGSEA. The CDR3: CSVERSSGGADTQYF. The DNA for the CDR3 is TGCAGCGTTGAAAGGTCTAGCGGAGGGGCAGATACGCAGTATTTT.

The V gene is TRBV28, the J gene TRBJ2-1; the D is unclear. With 4 bases removed from V and 10 bases from J, the gap between germline ends came to 14 bases. CDR1 MDHEN and CDR2 SYDVKM come from the germline V gene. The length of the CDR3 is 13 residues. CDR3 DNA: TGTGCCAGCAGTTACTCCCTAAATTGGGAGCAGTTCTTC. It translates to CASSYSLNWEQFF.

The chain links TRBV30 to TRBJ1-3; 8 nucleotides match TRBD1. Germline values: CDR1 GTSNPN, CDR2 SVGIG (reference sequence). V was clipped by 3 bases and J by 8 bases; unmatched bases: 9. The CDR3 runs to 14 residues. The CDR3 DNA sequence: TGTGCCTGGAGGCCTTTGACAGGGGCATACACCATATATTTT. Protein product: CAWRPLTGAYTIYF. Variable domain in full (rest from reference TRBV30 and TRBJ1-3): SQTIHQWPATLVQPVGSPLSLECTVEGTSNPNLYWYRQAAGRGLQLLFYSVGIGQISSEVPQNLSASRPQDRQFILSSKKLLLSDSGFYLCAWRPLTGAYTIYFGEGSWLTVV.

CDR3 protein: CASSVRVRGNTIYF. CDR3 in DNA: TGTGCCAGCAGCGTCAGGGTGAGAGGAAACACCATATATTTT. The rearrangement links TRBV28 to TRBJ1-3; possible D gene TRBD1, 5 bases. CDR1 is MDHEN, CDR2 SYDVKM, per germline. The CDR3 sequence is 14 residues long. Trimming took off 6 bases at V and 4 bases at J, with 13 bases between the two ends.

This chain joins TRBV2 and TRBJ1-5; 7 bases map to TRBD1. Trimming cost V 8 bases and J 2 bases; bases outside gene matches: 6. Germline assignment: CDR1 SNHLY and CDR2 FYNNEI. The CDR3 totals 14 residues. The CDR3: CASGGTVGNQPQHF. The CDR3 DNA reads as TGTGCCAGCGGTGGGACAGTCGGCAATCAGCCCCAGCATTTT.

This clone was counted only a few times. The V gene is TRBV9, the J gene TRBJ1-3; D may be TRBD1 (6 bases). The CDR3 extends over 15 amino acids. With 5 bases removed from V and 0 bases from J, the gap between germline ends came to 12 bases. Germline V gene lookup returns CDR1 SGDLS and CDR2 YYNGEE. CDR3 sequence (DNA): TGTGCCAGCAGGGGAACAGGGAACTCTGGAAACACCATATATTTT. It encodes CASRGTGNSGNTIYF.

V gene TRBV11-1 combines with J gene TRBJ2-3; 16 nucleotides align to TRBD2. The V gene's germline CDR1 is SGHAT and CDR2 FQDESV (reference sequence). CDR3 length equals 15 residues. V gave up 5 bases and J gave up 4 bases; unmatched junction bases: 0. CDR3 nucleotide sequence: TGTGCCAGCAGCGGGACTAGCGGGAGGGCAGATACGCAGTATTTT. Translating it yields CASSGTSGRADTQYF.

The chain links TRBV30 to TRBJ1-5; D gene ambiguous. The CDR3 has 14 residues. Germline assignment: CDR1 GTSNPN and CDR2 SVGIG (reference sequence). Trimming pared 0 bases from V and 1 base from J, leaving 7 bases between. The CDR3 DNA reads as TGTGCCTGGAGTGTCCTGGGGAGCAATCAGCCCCAGCATTTT. Translating it yields CAWSVLGSNQPQHF.

V gene TRBV28 combines with J gene TRBJ1-3; no definite D call. With 6 bases removed from V and 0 bases from J, the gap between germline ends came to 9 bases. Germline loops: CDR1 MDHEN, CDR2 SYDVKM. This CDR3 contains 14 residues. CDR3 sequence reads: CASRPSTSGNTIYF. The CDR3 region has the DNA TGTGCCAGCAGGCCCTCTACCTCTGGAAACACCATATATTTT.

This clone was observed a single time. This sequence joins TRBV9 and TRBJ1-2; tentatively, D is TRBD1 (5 bases). The length of the CDR3 is 14 residues. V was cut by 0 bases and J by 8 bases, with 14 bases left in between. The V gene's germline CDR1 is SGDLS and CDR2 YYNGEE. The CDR3 is CASSVGGAGGGYTF. Here the CDR3 DNA reads TGTGCCAGCAGCGTAGGAGGGGCTGGGGGAGGCTACACCTTC.

The chain links TRBV28 to TRBJ1-1, with a weak D call TRBD1 (5 bases). Trimming cost V 4 bases and J 0 bases, with 21 bases left between them. The CDR3 is made up of 18 amino acids. CDR1 MDHEN and CDR2 SYDVKM come from the germline V gene. The CDR3 region has the DNA TGTGCCAGCAGTTCCACTCTGGGACGGCCTGATATGAACACTGAAGCTTTCTTT. Translation: CASSSTLGRPDMNTEAFF.

This chain links TRBV7-8 with TRBJ2-2, with D possibly being TRBD1 or TRBD2 (5 bases each). Trimming took 4 bases from V and 1 from J, leaving 10 bases between them. Germline loops: CDR1 SGHVS, CDR2 FQNEAQ. This CDR3 is 15 amino acids long. CDR3 sequence: CASSSGTVNTGELFF. The CDR3 region has the DNA TGTGCCAGCAGCTCCGGGACCGTGAACACCGGGGAGCTGTTTTTT.

The chain recombines TRBV5-8 with TRBJ2-7; 7 nucleotides match TRBD2. There are 16 residues in the CDR3. Per germline, CDR1 SGHTS and CDR2 YDEGEE. Germline trimming cut 0 bases from V and 0 bases from J; bases unmatched to any gene: 6. The CDR3 reads CASSLEGGRLSYEQYF. The CDR3 bases are TGTGCCAGCAGCTTGGAAGGCGGGAGACTCTCCTACGAGCAGTACTTC.